This T cell receptor (beta chain) originates from a study of control samples from healthy donors and cancer patients. Per germline, CDR1 SGHDT and CDR2 YYEEEE. The CDR3 length is 11 residues. With 1 base removed from V and 4 bases from J, the gap between germline ends came to 3 bases. As to this clone: Different DNA sequences within this sample yield the same CDR3.

Some clones are missing from TCRdb's copy, which holds only in-frame ones; the method was immunoSEQ multiplex PCR. This table holds 150,000 to 200,000 clones, 80% to 90% found once. Specimen: blood. The origin of this receptor is a man between 25 and 39 years old in good health. This chain joins TRBV5-6 and TRBJ2-7, with D hard to call. The DNA of the CDR3 is TGTGCCAGCAGCTTGCGGTACGAGCAGTACTTC. This encodes CASSLRYEQYF.